This TCR beta chain came from a study of cytomegalovirus exposure and HLA in healthy donors. This CDR3 comprises 11 residues. The V end lost 5 bases, the J end lost 6 bases, and 7 bases lay between the germline ends. Germline CDR1 MNHNS, CDR2 SASEGT. Sequencing was performed with immunoSEQ multiplex PCR; in TCRdb, only in-frame clones are kept and a portion is missing. The sample yields about 140,000 clones, 70% to 90% seen once. This TCR derives from a woman in her thirties in good health and CMV-seronegative. The sample consisted of PBMCs. This chain joins TRBV6-1 and TRBJ1-2; D possibly corresponds to TRBD1 (5 bases). The CDR3 DNA reads TGTGCCAGCAGTTTAGGGGATGGCTACACCTTC. Protein sequence: CASSLGDGYTF.